Following are 23 T cell receptor beta chains from one sample sequenced in a study of blood T cell repertoires in COVID-19 (dated by TCRdb to 2018 to 2020). Receptor amplification or capture employed the immunoSEQ multiplex PCR assay. Drawn from immuneACCESS, this table holds only the in-frame rearrangements with V and J called that TCRdb kept. Clones are partly lost; checked studies trace under half to an unresolved V gene and leave the rest unexplained. Present in this sample are tens of thousands of clones, more than 70% of which were seen just once. About 15% of the sample is taken by the ten largest. The sample was peripheral blood. Source of these receptors: a woman in her sixties with acute or convalescent COVID-19.

The V gene is TRBV19, the J gene TRBJ2-5; 10 bases fit TRBD2. The CDR3 has 16 residues. Germline values: CDR1 LNHDA, CDR2 SQIVND (reference sequence). The ends lost 5 bases at V and 5 bases at J; junction bases unmatched: 11. This chain's CDR3 is CASSVSGGPSPETQYF. CDR3 nucleotide sequence: TGTGCCAGTAGTGTTAGCGGGGGGCCAAGCCCGGAGACCCAGTACTTC.

The chain links TRBV5-1 to TRBJ1-3; D gene uncertain. V lost 4 bases and J lost 0, with 8 bases in between. The CDR3 is 14 amino acids. Germline CDR1 SGHRS, CDR2 YFSETQ. CDR3 sequence: CASSAGSSGNTIYF. CDR3 nucleotides: TGCGCCAGCAGCGCGGGTAGCTCTGGAAACACCATATATTTT.

CDR3: CASSFGVAAAIQYF. The CDR3 DNA follows: TGTGCCAGCAGCTTCGGTGTAGCCGCCGCCATTCAGTACTTC. The V gene is TRBV7-2, the J gene TRBJ2-4; D is unresolved. The CDR3 has 14 residues. The germline gives CDR1 SGHTA, CDR2 FQGNSA. V dropped 3 bases and J dropped 9 bases, with 15 bases sitting between them.

The chain uses TRBV5-1 and TRBJ2-5; 9 bases line up with TRBD1. After removal of 2 bases from V and 4 bases from J, the junction contained 6 bases not matched to a gene. The V gene's germline CDR1 is SGHRS and CDR2 YFSETQ. The CDR3 is 15 amino acids. The CDR3 is CASSLQGADIETQYF. Here the CDR3 DNA reads TGCGCCAGCAGCTTACAGGGGGCAGATATAGAGACCCAGTACTTC.

This clone has just one count. The rearrangement links TRBV18 to TRBJ2-3; maybe TRBD1 (6 bases). V lost 5 bases, J lost 0 bases, and 24 bases lay in between. Germline V gene sequence: CDR1 KGHSH, CDR2 LQKENI. The CDR3 has 19 residues. The CDR3, as DNA: TGTGCCAGCTCATCCTCGCCCCCTCAGGGGCCGACTAGCACAGATACGCAGTATTTT. This translates into CASSSSPPQGPTSTDTQYF.

The chain carries TRBV10-1 and TRBJ1-2; 10 positions agree with TRBD1. The trim removed 9 bases at V and 10 bases at J, leaving 8 bases unmatched. The CDR3 is 12 amino acids. CDR1 is WNHNN and CDR2 is SYGVQD in the germline V gene (reference sequence). The CDR3 region is CARIPGQGNYTF. The CDR3 DNA sequence: TGCGCCAGAATCCCGGGACAGGGGAACTACACCTTC.

The gene calls are TRBV13 and TRBJ1-1; D not certain. The CDR3 is 15 residues long. The V and J ends lost 0 bases and 7 bases respectively, with 15 bases between them. Germline-derived CDR1 and CDR2 are PRHDT and FYEKMQ (reference sequence). The CDR3 loop reads CASSLGRNREGEAFF. Here the CDR3 DNA reads TGTGCCAGCAGCTTAGGTAGGAACAGAGAGGGTGAAGCTTTCTTT.

CDR3: CASSSQGPGIEAFF. The CDR3 DNA sequence: TGTGCCAGCAGCTCCCAAGGTCCAGGGATTGAAGCTTTCTTT. This sequence joins TRBV7-2 and TRBJ1-1; perhaps TRBD1 as D (5 bases). The CDR3 extends over 14 amino acids. Germline assignment: CDR1 SGHTA and CDR2 FQGNSA. V lost 4 bases, J lost 7 bases, and 16 bases lay in between.

The chain recombines TRBV7-2 with TRBJ2-3; a weak D match, TRBD1 (6 bases). CDR1 is SGHTA and CDR2 is FQGNSA in the germline V gene. The CDR3 is 13 amino acids. With 5 bases removed from V and 6 bases from J, the gap between germline ends came to 12 bases. The DNA for the CDR3 is TGTGCCAGCAGCGTCGCTAGGGGGGATACGCAGTATTTT. It specifies CASSVARGDTQYF.

The CDR3 region has the DNA TGTGCCAGCAGCAACGGGGGGGAGGAGACCCAGTACTTC. It encodes CASSNGGEETQYF. The chain is built from TRBV7-3 and TRBJ2-5; the match to TRBD2 covers 8 bases. The CDR3 runs 13 residues. CDR1 and CDR2 (germline): SGHTA, FQGTGA. V gave up 5 bases and J gave up 5 bases; unmatched junction bases: 4.

The chain joins TRBV24-1 to TRBJ1-4, with 7 bases identical to TRBD1. The CDR3 has 17 residues. Germline CDR1 is KGHDR and CDR2 is SFDVKD. J lost 4 bases, V lost 5 bases, and 12 bases had no gene match. The CDR3 sequence is CATSGPTRQGVNEKLFF. As DNA, the CDR3 is TGTGCCACCAGTGGCCCTACCCGGCAGGGGGTTAATGAAAAACTGTTTTTT.

This clone has more than one count but fewer than ten. The chain has TRBV7-8 and TRBJ1-2, with 9 bases aligning to TRBD1. The CDR3 is 15 amino acids. The V gene's germline CDR1 is SGHVS and CDR2 FQNEAQ. Trimming cost V 2 bases and J 4 bases; bases outside gene matches: 5. The CDR3 reads CASSLRQGESYGYTF. The CDR3 DNA follows: TGTGCCAGCAGCTTACGACAGGGGGAGTCCTATGGCTACACCTTC.

This sequence joins TRBV6-5 and TRBJ2-7, with D possibly matching TRBD2 (5 bases). V lost 0 bases and J lost 2, with 11 bases in between. CDR3 size: 15 residues. The germline CDR1 and CDR2 sequences are MNHEY and SVGAGI. The CDR3 bases are TGTGCCAGCAGTTACTCTGGTAGCGTTGCCTACGAGCAGTACTTC. It specifies CASSYSGSVAYEQYF.

The chain is built from TRBV19 and TRBJ2-2; no reliable D call. The CDR3 consists of 14 residues. Per the germline V gene, CDR1 is LNHDA and CDR2 is SQIVND (reference sequence). V dropped 5 bases and J dropped 0 bases, with 7 bases sitting between them. The CDR3 DNA reads as TGTGCCAGTAGTGTGGCGGCGAACACCGGGGAGCTGTTTTTT. This codes for CASSVAANTGELFF.

J is TRBJ1-5 and V is TRBV6-2 or TRBV6-3, with D perhaps TRBD1 (6 bases). V dropped 4 bases and J dropped 0 bases, with 10 bases sitting between them. The CDR3 consists of 15 residues. Germline CDR1 reads MNHEY; CDR2 reads SVGEGT. The CDR3: CASSSGTPSNQPQHF. The CDR3 DNA reads as TGTGCCAGCAGTTCCGGGACACCTAGCAATCAGCCCCAGCATTTT.

This clone was observed at least ten times. This chain uses TRBV11-3 with TRBJ2-3; 9 bases align to TRBD1. CDR1 and CDR2 from the germline V gene are SGHNT and YENEEA. V shed 7 bases, J shed 6 bases, and the junction held 17 bases outside the gene matches. The CDR3 consists of 17 residues. The CDR3 loop is CASTARRQGVVADTQYF. The CDR3, as DNA: TGTGCCAGCACCGCCAGACGACAGGGGGTCGTGGCGGATACGCAGTATTTT.

The gene calls are TRBV11-2 and TRBJ2-7; D is possibly TRBD2 (6 bases). The CDR3 sequence is 16 residues long. Germline CDR1 SGHAT, CDR2 FQNNGV. Trimming took 4 bases from V and 2 from J, leaving 18 bases between them. CDR3 sequence: CASSSSSVRSPYEQYF. In nucleotides, the CDR3 is TGTGCCAGCAGCTCTTCTAGCGTTCGGTCCCCCTACGAGCAGTACTTC. The full variable domain, in which reference TRBV11-2 and TRBJ2-7 provide the parts outside the CDR3, is EAGVAQSPRYKIIEKRQSVAFWCNPISGHATLYWYQQILGQGPKLLIQFQNNGVVDDSQLPKDRFSAERLKGVDSTLKIQPAKLEDSAVYLCASSSSSVRSPYEQYFGPGTRLTVT.

The V call is TRBV11-3, the J call TRBJ1-4, with TRBD1 matching over 8 bases. This CDR3 spans 15 amino acids. Germline values: CDR1 SGHNT, CDR2 YENEEA. V dropped 7 bases and J dropped 3; count of bases not matched to a gene: 7. The CDR3 region is CASTRQGSANEKLFF. In DNA, the CDR3 is TGTGCCAGCACTCGACAGGGGTCGGCTAATGAAAAACTGTTTTTT.

The CDR3 bases are TGTGCCAGCAGCTTTAAACAGGGAAGGGGGAACACTGAAGCTTTCTTT. Protein: CASSFKQGRGNTEAFF. This chain connects TRBV5-6 to TRBJ1-1; TRBD1 might be the D (6 bases). The CDR3 length is 16 residues. Trimming pared 2 bases from V and 1 base from J, leaving 15 bases between. Germline CDR1 and CDR2: SGHDT and YYEEEE.

The J gene is TRBJ1-6, the V gene TRBV19, with a tentative D call TRBD1 (5 bases). V was clipped by 5 bases and J by 12 bases, with 20 bases between them. CDR1 and CDR2 (germline): LNHDA, SQIVND (reference sequence). The CDR3 is 15 residues long. The CDR3 here is CASSGDSTPAQPLHF. The CDR3, as DNA: TGTGCCAGTAGTGGAGACAGCACTCCAGCCCAACCCCTCCACTTT.

The gene calls are TRBV5-4 and TRBJ2-1; 8 nucleotides agree with TRBD1. This CDR3 contains 15 residues. Trimming at V came to 3 bases and at J to 2 bases, leaving 4 bases not matched to a gene. Germline CDR1 reads SGHNT; CDR2 reads YYREEE (reference sequence). The DNA of the CDR3 is TGTGCCAGCAGCTATGGACAGGGACCCTACAATGAGCAGTTCTTC. The encoded protein is CASSYGQGPYNEQFF.

The chain couples TRBV30 to TRBJ1-1; 8 nucleotides agree with TRBD1. This CDR3 comprises 17 residues. V lost 3 bases to trimming and J lost 5 bases; unmatched junction nucleotides: 17. Germline lookup yields CDR1 GTSNPN and CDR2 SVGIG (reference sequence). The CDR3 here is CAWRGFGVRQGITEAFF. CDR3 nucleotides: TGTGCCTGGAGAGGGTTCGGGGTGAGACAGGGGATTACTGAAGCTTTCTTT.

The chain is built from TRBV3-1 (or the pseudogene TRBV3-2) and TRBJ1-6, with no clear D. This CDR3 contains 13 residues. V was clipped by 0 bases and J by 9 bases, with 6 bases between them. Germline V gene sequence: CDR1 LGHDT, CDR2 YNNKEL (reference sequence). The CDR3 DNA is TGTGCCAGCAGCCAAGATTCGGGTTCACCCCTCCACTTT. Translating gives CASSQDSGSPLHF.